These T cell receptor beta chains were read from a single sample in a study of blood T cell repertoires in COVID-19. Clones were read by immunoSEQ multiplex PCR, and TCRdb kept only the in-frame ones, dropping some. There are roughly 260,000 clones in the sample; about nine tenths occur only once, and just over 2.5% lies in the top ten. The specimen sequenced was PBMCs or T cells enriched from blood (not recorded which). The receptors shown here come from a woman in her twenties or thirties with acute COVID-19. CDR3s include the opening cysteine and the closing phenylalanine or tryptophan. Each record gives: CDR3 DNA, CDR3 protein, clone size, D gene, J gene, V gene. A D gene is named only where the DNA matches it firmly. Size tells how often a clone was seen (once, few, many) or the class of an expanded clone, and some rows leave it out.

CDR3 DNA: TGTGCCACCAGCAGAGCCCCCACAGCTAACTATGGCTACACCTTC
CDR3 protein: CATSRAPTANYGYTF
clone size: -
D gene: -
J gene: TRBJ1-2
V gene: TRBV15

CDR3 DNA: TGTGCCAGCAGCCCTCGTAGCGGGGGGAACACCGGGGAGCTGTTTTTT
CDR3 protein: CASSPRSGGNTGELFF
clone size: once
D gene: TRBD2
J gene: TRBJ2-2
V gene: TRBV7-9

CDR3 DNA: TGTGCCGGCTCCATGGGGACAGGCCAAGAGACCCAGTACTTC
CDR3 protein: CAGSMGTGQETQYF
clone size: -
D gene: TRBD1
J gene: TRBJ2-5
V gene: TRBV30

CDR3 DNA: TGTGCCAGCAGCTTCTTCGGACTCGCGGGCGGCTACACCTTC
CDR3 protein: CASSFFGLAGGYTF
clone size: -
D gene: -
J gene: TRBJ1-2
V gene: TRBV5-6

CDR3 DNA: TGTGCTAGCAGCTTAGGGGGAGGGTCCGGCGCCGGGGAGCTGTTTTTT
CDR3 protein: CASSLGGGSGAGELFF
clone size: -
D gene: -
J gene: TRBJ2-2
V gene: TRBV7-7

CDR3 DNA: TGTGCCAGCAGCCCGGGCGGGCGCAACACTGAAGCTTTCTTT
CDR3 protein: CASSPGGRNTEAFF
clone size: -
D gene: -
J gene: TRBJ1-1
V gene: TRBV3-1/TRBV3-2

CDR3 DNA: TGTGCCAGCAGTTATGGGAGGGGTGTATACGAGCAGTACTTC
CDR3 protein: CASSYGRGVYEQYF
clone size: -
D gene: TRBD2
J gene: TRBJ2-7
V gene: TRBV6-5

CDR3 DNA: TGTGCCAGCAGTTTTGCACAGGACTACGAGCAGTACTTC
CDR3 protein: CASSFAQDYEQYF
clone size: -
D gene: -
J gene: TRBJ2-7
V gene: TRBV27

CDR3 DNA: TGTGCCAGCAGTCGGACAGGCACTGAAGCTTTCTTT
CDR3 protein: CASSRTGTEAFF
clone size: -
D gene: TRBD1
J gene: TRBJ1-1
V gene: TRBV6-2/TRBV6-3

CDR3 DNA: TGCGCCAGCAGCGGGGAACAGGGAACCTACGAGCAGTACTTC
CDR3 protein: CASSGEQGTYEQYF
clone size: -
D gene: -
J gene: TRBJ2-7
V gene: TRBV5-1

CDR3 DNA: TGTGCCAGCAGTCCCCCTACAGGGGTGCACACTGAAGCTTTCTTT
CDR3 protein: CASSPPTGVHTEAFF
clone size: -
D gene: TRBD1
J gene: TRBJ1-1
V gene: TRBV28

CDR3 DNA: TGTGCCTGGAATGATCAGGGGGACCTCCACGAGCAGTACTTC
CDR3 protein: CAWNDQGDLHEQYF
clone size: -
D gene: TRBD1
J gene: TRBJ2-7
V gene: TRBV30

CDR3 DNA: TGTGCCAGCTCACCCGACAGCGGCAATCAGCCCCAGCATTTT
CDR3 protein: CASSPDSGNQPQHF
clone size: -
D gene: -
J gene: TRBJ1-5
V gene: TRBV18

CDR3 DNA: TGCGCCAGCAGCCGAACGACAGGGGGCGCGGTGAACACTGAAGCTTTCTTT
CDR3 protein: CASSRTTGGAVNTEAFF
clone size: -
D gene: TRBD1
J gene: TRBJ1-1
V gene: TRBV4-1

CDR3 DNA: TGTGCCAGCACCCCCGGCCGGGGGGGGGATGGACACCAACAGTTCTTC
CDR3 protein: CASTPGRGGDGHQQFF
clone size: once
D gene: -
J gene: TRBJ2-1
V gene: TRBV21-1

CDR3 DNA: TGTGCCAGCAGTTGGGCCATGAACACTGAAGCTTTCTTT
CDR3 protein: CASSWAMNTEAFF
clone size: -
D gene: -
J gene: TRBJ1-1
V gene: TRBV6-5

CDR3 DNA: TGTGCCAGCAGCCGGCGACAGGCCGTCTATGGCTACACCTTC
CDR3 protein: CASSRRQAVYGYTF
clone size: few
D gene: -
J gene: TRBJ1-2
V gene: TRBV3-1/TRBV3-2

CDR3 DNA: TGCGCCAGCAGCTTGGGGCAGGGCGATGGAAACACCATATATTTT
CDR3 protein: CASSLGQGDGNTIYF
clone size: -
D gene: -
J gene: TRBJ1-3
V gene: TRBV5-1

CDR3 DNA: TGTGCCAGCAGCTTAAACAGGGCCGGAAACATTCAGTACTTC
CDR3 protein: CASSLNRAGNIQYF
clone size: -
D gene: -
J gene: TRBJ2-4
V gene: TRBV7-9

CDR3 DNA: TGTGCCAGCAGTTCGACAGGAATTTGGTCACCCCTCCACTTT
CDR3 protein: CASSSTGIWSPLHF
clone size: -
D gene: -
J gene: TRBJ1-6
V gene: TRBV3-1/TRBV3-2

CDR3 DNA: TGTGCCAGCAGCCTCTCGTCTACAGGGGCACAGGAAAAACTGTTTTTT
CDR3 protein: CASSLSSTGAQEKLFF
clone size: -
D gene: TRBD1
J gene: TRBJ1-4
V gene: TRBV7-2

CDR3 DNA: TGTGCCAGCAGCCTCCAAGGAGAGGGAGGTAATGAGCAGTTCTTC
CDR3 protein: CASSLQGEGGNEQFF
clone size: -
D gene: -
J gene: TRBJ2-1
V gene: TRBV11-2

CDR3 DNA: TGTGCCAGCTCACGAACCACAGGGGTTGGAGACAATGAAAAACTGTTTTTT
CDR3 protein: CASSRTTGVGDNEKLFF
clone size: -
D gene: TRBD1
J gene: TRBJ1-4
V gene: TRBV18

CDR3 DNA: TGTGCCATCAGTGATGCAGGGGGCCGGATTGGCACTGAAGCTTTCTTT
CDR3 protein: CAISDAGGRIGTEAFF
clone size: -
D gene: TRBD1
J gene: TRBJ1-1
V gene: TRBV10-3

CDR3 DNA: TGTGCCAGCAGCTCCCGAGGGACAGGGGCAGGGTATGAAAAACTGTTTTTT
CDR3 protein: CASSSRGTGAGYEKLFF
clone size: -
D gene: TRBD1
J gene: TRBJ1-4
V gene: TRBV7-9

CDR3 DNA: TGTGCCAGCAGGGACAGGGTGGGGGCTCCTGAAGCTTTCTTT
CDR3 protein: CASRDRVGAPEAFF
clone size: -
D gene: TRBD1
J gene: TRBJ1-1
V gene: TRBV4-2

CDR3 DNA: TGTGCCAGTAGTAAGGACAGGGGCCCTAATCAGCCCCAGCATTTT
CDR3 protein: CASSKDRGPNQPQHF
clone size: -
D gene: TRBD1
J gene: TRBJ1-5
V gene: TRBV19

CDR3 DNA: TGTGCCAGCAGTCATGGTACCGGGGTCCAAGAGACCCAGTACTTC
CDR3 protein: CASSHGTGVQETQYF
clone size: -
D gene: -
J gene: TRBJ2-5
V gene: TRBV7-8

CDR3 DNA: TGCGCCAGCAGCTTGGCCTTCCCGACACTTGCCGGGACAGGGCCGAACACTGAAGCTTTCTTT
CDR3 protein: CASSLAFPTLAGTGPNTEAFF
clone size: -
D gene: TRBD1
J gene: TRBJ1-1
V gene: TRBV5-1

CDR3 DNA: TGTGCCAGCAGCCATCGGGTAGTTAACTATGGCTACACCTTC
CDR3 protein: CASSHRVVNYGYTF
clone size: -
D gene: -
J gene: TRBJ1-2
V gene: TRBV7-9

CDR3 DNA: TGTGCCAGCAGCTTAGGCGGGGGCTCCTACAATGAGCAGTTCTTC
CDR3 protein: CASSLGGGSYNEQFF
clone size: -
D gene: TRBD2
J gene: TRBJ2-1
V gene: TRBV11-2

CDR3 DNA: TGTGCCAGCAGTTACTTCAGACAGGGGGCGGGGGAGACCCAGTACTTC
CDR3 protein: CASSYFRQGAGETQYF
clone size: -
D gene: TRBD1
J gene: TRBJ2-5
V gene: TRBV6-5

CDR3 DNA: TGTGCCAGCAGTGGGGCAGGGCAAAACCACTACACCTTC
CDR3 protein: CASSGAGQNHYTF
clone size: -
D gene: -
J gene: TRBJ1-2
V gene: TRBV2

CDR3 DNA: TGTGCCAGCAGCCAATACCCGACAGGGGAAAAACTGTTTTTT
CDR3 protein: CASSQYPTGEKLFF
clone size: -
D gene: TRBD1
J gene: TRBJ1-4
V gene: TRBV16

CDR3 DNA: TGTGCCACACCTTGGTCGGCAGGCAACTATGGCTACACCTTC
CDR3 protein: CATPWSAGNYGYTF
clone size: few
D gene: -
J gene: TRBJ1-2
V gene: TRBV2

CDR3 DNA: TGTGCCACCGTTAGCGGGGACACAGATACGCAGTATTTT
CDR3 protein: CATVSGDTDTQYF
clone size: -
D gene: TRBD2
J gene: TRBJ2-3
V gene: TRBV2

CDR3 DNA: TGTGCCAGCAGCCGGGCCGACGATCAGCCCCAGCATTTT
CDR3 protein: CASSRADDQPQHF
clone size: -
D gene: -
J gene: TRBJ1-5
V gene: TRBV3-1/TRBV3-2

CDR3 DNA: TGTGCCAGCAGCCAAGATAATGGTAGCCAAGAGACCCAGTACTTC
CDR3 protein: CASSQDNGSQETQYF
clone size: once
D gene: -
J gene: TRBJ2-5
V gene: TRBV3-1/TRBV3-2

CDR3 DNA: TGTGCCAGCAGCTTAGACCGCAGCTCGGGAGGCTACACCTTC
CDR3 protein: CASSLDRSSGGYTF
clone size: -
D gene: -
J gene: TRBJ1-2
V gene: TRBV7-2

CDR3 DNA: TGCGCCAGCAGCTCCAACACAGATACGCAGTATTTT
CDR3 protein: CASSSNTDTQYF
clone size: -
D gene: -
J gene: TRBJ2-3
V gene: TRBV5-1

CDR3 DNA: TGTGCCAGCAGTCCCGGGACAGGGGGCGGCTACACCTTC
CDR3 protein: CASSPGTGGGYTF
clone size: -
D gene: TRBD1
J gene: TRBJ1-2
V gene: TRBV6-5

CDR3 DNA: TGTGCCAGCAGCTTAGAACGGCAGGGGTTTGATACGCAGTATTTT
CDR3 protein: CASSLERQGFDTQYF
clone size: -
D gene: -
J gene: TRBJ2-3
V gene: TRBV7-6

CDR3 DNA: TGTGCCAGTAGTACCGACAGGGGCTGGGAGCCCCAGCATTTT
CDR3 protein: CASSTDRGWEPQHF
clone size: -
D gene: TRBD1
J gene: TRBJ1-5
V gene: TRBV19

CDR3 DNA: TGTGCCAGCAGCTTACAGGCGAAGGCCTACAATGAGCAGTTCTTC
CDR3 protein: CASSLQAKAYNEQFF
clone size: few
D gene: -
J gene: TRBJ2-1
V gene: TRBV11-2

CDR3 DNA: TGTGCCAGCAGCTTAGGCAGGGGCCCCTTCAATGAGCAGTTCTTC
CDR3 protein: CASSLGRGPFNEQFF
clone size: -
D gene: -
J gene: TRBJ2-1
V gene: TRBV7-6

CDR3 DNA: TGTGCCAGCGCCAGGTTAGTGGGAGTCAACTATGGCTACACCTTC
CDR3 protein: CASARLVGVNYGYTF
clone size: -
D gene: -
J gene: TRBJ1-2
V gene: TRBV27

CDR3 DNA: TGTGCCAGCAGCCTCCTTACTAGCGGGGGGGGCGATGAGCAGTTCTTC
CDR3 protein: CASSLLTSGGGDEQFF
clone size: few
D gene: TRBD2
J gene: TRBJ2-1
V gene: TRBV4-2

CDR3 DNA: TGTGCCAGCAGCCAAGAAGAGACTAATGAAAAACTGTTTTTT
CDR3 protein: CASSQEETNEKLFF
clone size: once
D gene: -
J gene: TRBJ1-4
V gene: TRBV3-1/TRBV3-2

CDR3 DNA: TGTGCCATCAGTTCTACGTCGGACAGGGGCGGCAATCAGCCCCAGCATTTT
CDR3 protein: CAISSTSDRGGNQPQHF
clone size: -
D gene: TRBD1
J gene: TRBJ1-5
V gene: TRBV10-3

CDR3 DNA: TGTGCCAGCAGCCCCAGGAGTGTAGCGGGGGACGAGCAGTACTTC
CDR3 protein: CASSPRSVAGDEQYF
clone size: -
D gene: TRBD2
J gene: TRBJ2-7
V gene: TRBV14

CDR3 DNA: TGTGCCAGCAGTTACTCCCACCCGGGACAAGGCTCCTACGAGCAGTACTTC
CDR3 protein: CASSYSHPGQGSYEQYF
clone size: few
D gene: -
J gene: TRBJ2-7
V gene: TRBV6-2/TRBV6-3